The rows below give T cell receptor beta chains drawn from one sample of a study of OX40 agonist ivuxolimab in advanced cancers. Repertoires were generated with immunoSEQ multiplex PCR, while TCRdb's copy carries only in-frame clones and drops some. The top ten hold approximately 2% of the sample, which has approximately 48,000 clones, around 77% seen once. The starting material was CD4+ or CD8+ T cells sorted from blood, obtained in a trial of the OX40 agonist ivuxolimab. These receptors were collected from an adult with an advanced solid tumor such as melanoma, head and neck, liver or kidney cancer. CDR3s include the opening cysteine and the closing phenylalanine or tryptophan. A D gene is named only where the DNA matches it firmly. Clone size is shown for a subset of rows, as once, few, many or a class of expanded clone.

D: -
V: TRBV9
size: -
J: TRBJ1-1
CDR3: CASSVGEVPRGAFF
DNA: TGTGCCAGCAGCGTAGGGGAAGTGCCTAGGGGAGCTTTCTTT

D: TRBD2
V: TRBV4-2
size: -
J: TRBJ2-1
CDR3: CASSLGLLNEQFF
DNA: TGTGCCAGCAGCCTGGGACTACTCAATGAGCAGTTCTTC

D: TRBD1
V: TRBV28
size: -
J: TRBJ1-1
CDR3: CASRDRVAGTEAFF
DNA: TGTGCCAGCAGGGACAGGGTAGCGGGCACTGAAGCTTTCTTT

D: -
V: TRBV7-6
size: once
J: TRBJ2-2
CDR3: CASSARGYGGELFF
DNA: TGTGCCAGCAGCGCTCGAGGGTACGGCGGGGAGCTGTTTTTT

D: TRBD2
V: TRBV7-2
size: -
J: TRBJ2-5
CDR3: CASSLGLAGGYETQYF
DNA: TGTGCCAGCAGCTTAGGACTAGCGGGAGGTTATGAGACCCAGTACTTC

D: TRBD2
V: TRBV7-6
size: -
J: TRBJ2-7
CDR3: CASSRTGGSGYEQYF
DNA: TGTGCCAGCAGCCGAACCGGGGGGTCCGGCTACGAGCAGTACTTC

D: TRBD2
V: TRBV5-1
size: -
J: TRBJ2-1
CDR3: CASILAGGGGDEQFF
DNA: TGCGCCAGCATCCTAGCGGGAGGCGGTGGCGATGAGCAGTTCTTC

D: TRBD1
V: TRBV18
size: once
J: TRBJ2-5
CDR3: CASSPGTGGQGTQYF
DNA: TGTGCCAGCTCACCGGGGACAGGAGGCCAAGGGACCCAGTACTTC

D: -
V: TRBV2
size: -
J: TRBJ1-2
CDR3: CASSVRQADGYTF
DNA: TGTGCCAGCAGTGTCAGGCAGGCGGATGGCTACACCTTC

D: TRBD2
V: TRBV6-1
size: -
J: TRBJ2-1
CDR3: CASSESLAGVYNEQFF
DNA: TGTGCCAGCAGTGAATCCCTAGCGGGAGTCTACAATGAGCAGTTCTTC

D: TRBD2
V: TRBV5-1
size: -
J: TRBJ2-7
CDR3: CASSFGTSAYEQYF
DNA: TGCGCCAGCAGCTTTGGGACTAGCGCCTACGAGCAGTACTTC

D: -
V: TRBV5-1
size: -
J: TRBJ2-2
CDR3: CASSLASLNGELFF
DNA: TGCGCCAGCAGCTTGGCCTCACTAAACGGGGAGCTGTTTTTT

D: -
V: TRBV5-4
size: -
J: TRBJ1-1
CDR3: CASSLQLDTEAFF
DNA: TGTGCCAGCAGCTTACAGCTAGACACTGAAGCTTTCTTT

D: TRBD1
V: TRBV5-1
size: few
J: TRBJ1-2
CDR3: CASKSGQGEGYTF
DNA: TGCGCCAGCAAATCCGGACAGGGAGAAGGCTACACCTTC

D: TRBD1
V: TRBV19
size: -
J: TRBJ2-5
CDR3: CASKRTGNVQETQYF
DNA: TGTGCCAGTAAGCGGACAGGGAATGTCCAAGAGACCCAGTACTTC

D: TRBD2
V: TRBV5-1
size: -
J: TRBJ2-1
CDR3: CASSLIGGRAYNEQFF
DNA: TGCGCCAGCAGCCTCATTGGTGGGAGGGCCTACAATGAGCAGTTCTTC

D: TRBD2
V: TRBV18
size: -
J: TRBJ2-1
CDR3: CASSLQRLATNEQFF
DNA: TGTGCCAGCTCTCTCCAACGACTAGCGACCAATGAGCAGTTCTTC

D: TRBD1
V: TRBV18
size: -
J: TRBJ2-3
CDR3: CASSQTGGLRTDTQYF
DNA: TGTGCCAGCTCACAGACAGGGGGCTTGAGAACAGATACGCAGTATTTT

D: TRBD1
V: TRBV5-1
size: -
J: TRBJ1-2
CDR3: CASSPGTGFYGYTF
DNA: TGCGCCAGCAGTCCTGGGACAGGGTTCTATGGCTACACCTTC

D: -
V: TRBV11-2
size: -
J: TRBJ1-5
CDR3: CASSQGGTPNQPQHF
DNA: TGTGCCAGCAGCCAGGGCGGGACTCCCAATCAGCCCCAGCATTTT

D: TRBD1
V: TRBV28
size: once
J: TRBJ1-5
CDR3: CASSFTGGSGNQPQHF
DNA: TGTGCCAGCAGTTTTACAGGGGGCTCAGGCAATCAGCCCCAGCATTTT

D: TRBD2
V: TRBV2
size: -
J: TRBJ2-7
CDR3: CASTEQGTSYYEQYF
DNA: TGTGCCAGCACTGAACAGGGGACTAGCTACTACGAGCAGTACTTC

D: TRBD2
V: TRBV6-5
size: -
J: TRBJ2-1
CDR3: CASRLTSGRENEQFF
DNA: TGTGCCAGCAGGCTGACTAGCGGGAGGGAAAATGAGCAGTTCTTC

D: TRBD2
V: TRBV7-8
size: -
J: TRBJ2-5
CDR3: CASSLALEREIGETQYF
DNA: TGTGCCAGCAGCTTAGCTCTGGAGCGGGAGATTGGAGAGACCCAGTACTTC

D: TRBD1
V: TRBV27
size: -
J: TRBJ1-1
CDR3: CASSIRDRGHTEAFF
DNA: TGTGCCAGCAGTATCCGGGACAGGGGCCACACTGAAGCTTTCTTT

D: TRBD1
V: TRBV27
size: -
J: TRBJ1-2
CDR3: CASSLQGGANYGYTF
DNA: TGTGCCAGCAGCTTACAGGGGGGGGCTAACTATGGCTACACCTTC